The 22 T cell receptor beta chains reported below all come from one sample, sequenced in a study of T cell responses to AZD1222 COVID-19 vaccine. Sequencing used immunoSEQ multiplex PCR; TCRdb keeps in-frame clones, though not all of them. The table lists around 100,000 clones, 85% to 95% of them singletons. Source: peripheral blood, taken on day 0 of AZD1222 vaccination. The source is an adult in good health.

This rearrangement joins TRBV27 to TRBJ1-5, with 11 bases matching TRBD1. Germline CDR1 reads MNHEY; CDR2 reads SMNVEV (reference sequence). The length of the CDR3 is 15 residues. The V segment lost 5 bases and the J segment 5 bases; nucleotides outside the gene matches: 5. CDR3 nucleotide sequence: TGTGCCAGCAGTGCCGGGACAGGGGGTTATCAGCCCCAGCATTTT. Residues: CASSAGTGGYQPQHF.

The chain couples TRBV5-5 to TRBJ2-2; no reliable D call. The CDR3 covers 15 residues. The germline gives CDR1 SGHKS, CDR2 YYEKEE (reference sequence). V was clipped by 5 bases and J by 4 bases, with 15 bases between them. CDR3 residues: CASSFQVSSTGELFF. CDR3 DNA: TGTGCCAGCAGTTTCCAGGTGTCGAGCACCGGGGAGCTGTTTTTT. Filled out from reference TRBV5-5 and TRBJ2-2, the complete variable domain reads DAGVTQSPTHLIKTRGQQVTLRCSPISGHKSVSWYQQVLGQGPQFIFQYYEKEERGRGNFPDRFSARQFPNYSSELNVNALLLGDSALYLCASSFQVSSTGELFFGEGSRLTVL.

Note on this clone: The junction does not match germline at one end; this may be a read error. This chain uses TRBV29-1 with TRBJ2-1; 10 positions agree with TRBD2. The CDR3 totals 15 residues. Germline CDR1 is SQVTM and CDR2 is ANQGSEA. The DNA for the CDR3 is TGCAGCGTTGTTTCAGCGGGAGGGCCCTATAATGAGCAGTTCTTC. This sequence encodes CSVVSAGGPYNEQFF.

This chain links TRBV27 with TRBJ2-7; either TRBD1 or TRBD2 may supply D (5 bases each). There are 12 residues in the CDR3. CDR1 is MNHEY, CDR2 SMNVEV, per germline (reference sequence). The germline V and J ends were trimmed by 2 bases and 7 bases, with 9 bases remaining between them. DNA for the CDR3: TGTGCCAGCAGTTTAATGGGGGAAGAGCAGTACTTC. It codes for CASSLMGEEQYF.

The J gene is TRBJ2-3, the V gene TRBV28; TRBD2 matches at 7 bases. The CDR3 contains 16 residues. Trimming cost V 5 bases and J 6 bases; bases outside gene matches: 14. Per the germline V gene, CDR1 is MDHEN and CDR2 is SYDVKM. The CDR3 nucleotides read TGTGCCAGCAGTCTGGAAGCGGGGACCCTTATGGATACGCAGTATTTT. Protein: CASSLEAGTLMDTQYF.

The rearrangement uses TRBV19 and TRBJ1-2; 7 bases are shared with TRBD1. In germline, CDR1 is LNHDA, CDR2 SQIVND (reference sequence). The junction had 9 bases not matched to a gene; V was cut back by 10 bases and J by 4 bases. The CDR3 covers 13 residues. CDR3 in amino acids: CATSSRQGYGYTF. Written as DNA, the CDR3 is TGTGCCACTTCCTCCCGACAGGGCTATGGCTACACCTTC.

The chain carries TRBV6-2 or TRBV6-3 and TRBJ2-3, with no clear D. Germline CDR1 is MNHEY and CDR2 is SVGEGT. With 2 bases removed from V and 7 bases from J, the gap between germline ends came to 7 bases. The CDR3 runs to 12 residues. The CDR3 DNA is TGTGCCAGCAGTTACCGACACAATACGCAGTATTTT. This translates into CASSYRHNTQYF.

This rearrangement joins TRBV28 to TRBJ2-6; no definite D call. Trimming took off 6 bases at V and 2 bases at J, with 8 bases between the two ends. CDR3 length: 14 amino acids. CDR1 is MDHEN, CDR2 SYDVKM, per germline. CDR3 loop: CASRRGTGANVLTF. The DNA of the CDR3 is TGTGCCAGCAGAAGAGGCACTGGGGCCAACGTCCTGACTTTC.

V and J are TRBV4-1 and TRBJ1-1; D gene uncertain. V lost 3 bases and J lost 0, with 11 bases in between. The germline V gene encodes CDR1 MGHRA and CDR2 YSYEKL. The CDR3 extends over 15 amino acids. The CDR3 DNA is TGCGCCAGCAGCCACACCGGGGAGATGAACACTGAAGCTTTCTTT. This gives the protein CASSHTGEMNTEAFF.

The chain is built from TRBV16 and TRBJ2-3; D not certain. Germline loops: CDR1 KGHSY, CDR2 FQNENV. V was trimmed by 2 bases and J by 6 bases, leaving 9 bases between them. The CDR3 covers 13 residues. The CDR3 DNA reads TGTGCCAGCAGCCAAAATGACGGGGATACGCAGTATTTT. Its translation is CASSQNDGDTQYF.

This clone appeared a single time. The CDR3 DNA follows: TGCAGCGTTGAATGGCGCAGGGGATTCGACTATGGCTACACCTTC. It is translated as CSVEWRRGFDYGYTF. This chain connects TRBV29-1 to TRBJ1-2, with a weak D call TRBD1 (6 bases). Trimming took off 2 bases at V and 3 bases at J, with 16 bases between the two ends. The CDR3 totals 15 residues. The V gene's germline CDR1 is SQVTM and CDR2 ANQGSEA.

This chain uses TRBV7-2 with TRBJ2-2; 10 nucleotides match TRBD1. CDR3 length: 16 amino acids. V shed 5 bases and J 4 bases; nucleotides not matched to a gene: 7. Germline lookup yields CDR1 SGHTA and CDR2 FQGNSA. The CDR3 protein is CASSKDRGPGTGELFF. The CDR3 bases are TGTGCCAGCAGCAAAGACAGGGGGCCTGGCACCGGGGAGCTGTTTTTT.

V usage is TRBV11-3 and J usage is TRBJ2-3; D unresolved. The V gene lost 1 base and the J gene lost 0 bases, with 11 bases spanning the gap. CDR1 SGHNT and CDR2 YENEEA come from the germline V gene. This CDR3 has 16 amino acids. The DNA of the CDR3 is TGTGCCAGCAGCTTAGGTCGTTTTGGTAGCACAGATACGCAGTATTTT. It specifies CASSLGRFGSTDTQYF.

The CDR3 region is CASSLDSPRETQYF. CDR3 nucleotides: TGTGCCAGCAGTCTAGACAGCCCACGGGAGACCCAGTACTTC. The gene calls are TRBV28 and TRBJ2-5, with D perhaps matching TRBD1 (5 bases). V was shortened by 5 bases and J by 5 bases, with 15 bases between the two germline ends. Germline CDR1 MDHEN, CDR2 SYDVKM. This CDR3 comprises 14 residues. Complete variable domain (other parts from reference TRBV28 and TRBJ2-5): DVKVTQSSRYLVKRTGEKVFLECVQDMDHENMFWYRQDPGLGLRLIYFSYDVKMKEKGDIPEGYSVSREKKERFSLILESASTNQTSMYLCASSLDSPRETQYFGPGTRLLVL.

The gene calls are TRBV4-2 and TRBJ2-3; a weak D match, TRBD1 (6 bases). Trimming removed 5 bases from V and 3 bases from J, with 15 bases in between. From germline, CDR1 is LGHNA and CDR2 YNFKEQ. This CDR3 has 15 residues. The CDR3 protein is CASSSGTMGTDTQYF. The CDR3 coding sequence is TGTGCCAGCAGCTCCGGGACAATGGGGACAGATACGCAGTATTTT.

The chain is built from TRBV2 and TRBJ2-7; TRBD1 matches at 9 bases. The CDR3 runs 14 residues. Trimming at V came to 7 bases and at J to 3 bases, leaving 7 bases not matched to a gene. The germline V gene encodes CDR1 SNHLY and CDR2 FYNNEI. The CDR3, as DNA: TGTGCCAGCAACCCGGACAGGGGAAGCTACGAGCAGTACTTC. Translation: CASNPDRGSYEQYF.

This rearrangement joins TRBV4-1 to TRBJ1-5; 7 bases are a match to TRBD1. The V segment lost 1 base and the J segment 3 bases; nucleotides outside the gene matches: 3. CDR3 length equals 15 residues. CDR1 and CDR2 (germline): MGHRA, YSYEKL. CDR3 protein: CASSQGGQYNQPQHF. The CDR3 DNA reads TGCGCCAGCAGCCAAGGGGGACAGTACAATCAGCCCCAGCATTTT.

This rearrangement joins TRBV10-3 to TRBJ1-4; TRBD1 agrees at 7 bases. The germline V gene has CDR1 ENHRY and CDR2 SYGVKD. The CDR3 has 14 residues. Trimming took 6 bases from V and 4 from J; bases not matched to a gene: 5. CDR3 sequence: CAIRSGTVNEKLFF. CDR3 nucleotide sequence: TGTGCCATCAGATCCGGGACAGTTAATGAAAAACTGTTTTTT.

The V gene is TRBV6-5, the J gene TRBJ1-2; TRBD1 matches at 12 bases. CDR1 and CDR2 (germline): MNHEY, SVGAGI. The CDR3 totals 15 residues. The V and J ends lost 9 bases and 0 bases, in that order; junction bases with no gene match: 5. CDR3 nucleotides: TGTGCCAGTCCGGGACAGGGGGCTCCTAACTATGGCTACACCTTC. Protein product: CASPGQGAPNYGYTF.

This chain uses TRBV29-1 with TRBJ1-2; 10 bases fit TRBD1. V lost 3 bases and J lost 5; bases outside the gene matches: 6. Looked up from germline, CDR1 is SQVTM and CDR2 is ANQGSEA. The CDR3 loop spans 14 amino acids. The CDR3 sequence: CSVDAPGQGYGYTF. As DNA, the CDR3 is TGCAGCGTTGATGCCCCGGGACAGGGGTATGGCTACACCTTC.

The V gene is TRBV30, the J gene TRBJ2-3; the D is unclear. Germline V CDR1 and CDR2: GTSNPN, SVGIG (reference sequence). Between the trimmed V and J ends, which lost 5 bases and 3 bases, there was a span of 15 bases. The CDR3 covers 14 residues. The CDR3 spells CAWGKGVGTDTQYF. The CDR3 bases are TGTGCCTGGGGCAAAGGAGTAGGTACAGATACGCAGTATTTT. Variable domain in full (rest from reference TRBV30 and TRBJ2-3): SQTIHQWPATLVQPVGSPLSLECTVEGTSNPNLYWYRQAAGRGLQLLFYSVGIGQISSEVPQNLSASRPQDRQFILSSKKLLLSDSGFYLCAWGKGVGTDTQYFGPGTRLTVL.

The chain has TRBV5-1 and TRBJ1-6; weak D call: TRBD1 (5 bases). This CDR3 contains 15 residues. CDR1 is SGHRS, CDR2 YFSETQ, per germline. Trimming shortened V by 0 bases and J by 9 bases, and 13 bases separated the two germline ends. CDR3 coding DNA: TGCGCCAGCAGCTTGGCGACACCGGGGGTTTCACCCCTCCACTTT. Its translation: CASSLATPGVSPLHF.